What follows is one T cell receptor beta chain and its context. Its target is unknown. Germline V gene sequence: CDR1 LNHNV, CDR2 YYDKDF (reference sequence). This CDR3 spans 16 amino acids. The V and J ends lost 5 bases and 5 bases respectively, with 19 bases between them. This entry belongs to a study of cytomegalovirus exposure and HLA in healthy donors. Overall study findings and caveats: In the 120 or so validation repertoires, approximately 94% of cluster scores exceeded 0, per a later analysis. Some TCR beta chains (roughly 150 of them) were listed as cytomegalovirus-associated.

This table comes from immunoSEQ multiplex PCR, and its TCRdb copy is limited to in-frame clones, with some not included. The data show some 330,000 clones, around 86% seen once. This clonotype originated in a woman under 30 in good health and CMV-seronegative. Sequenced material: PBMCs. The rearrangement links TRBV15 to TRBJ2-1; D is unclear. The CDR3 nucleotides are TGTGCCACCAGCGGCCCTCCCTTAGCATGGGACAATGAGCAGTTCTTC. It specifies CATSGPPLAWDNEQFF. The entire variable domain, with the rest obtained from reference TRBV15 and TRBJ2-1, is as follows: DAMVIQNPRYQVTQFGKPVTLSCSQTLNHNVMYWYQQKSSQAPKLLFHYYDKDFNNEADTPDNFQSRRPNTSFCFLDIRSPGLGDTAMYLCATSGPPLAWDNEQFFGPGTRLTVL.